Following are 8 T cell receptor beta chains from one sample sequenced in a study of cytomegalovirus exposure and HLA in healthy donors. With 60 Vbeta and 13 Jbeta primers, the PCR was carried out. Sequencing used immunoSEQ multiplex PCR; TCRdb keeps in-frame clones, though not all of them. The repertoire holds 90,000 to 150,000 clones, with roughly 63% as singletons. The sequenced sample consisted of PBMCs. Source of these receptors: a man between 40 and 49 years old in good health and CMV-seropositive.

J is TRBJ2-1 and V is TRBV19, with TRBD1 identical over 7 bases. Germline values: CDR1 LNHDA, CDR2 SQIVND (reference sequence). V trimming: 1 base; J trimming: 6 bases; junction bases outside the gene matches: 3. The length of the CDR3 is 14 residues. The CDR3 reads CASSIAWDSNEQFF. CDR3 DNA: TGTGCCAGTAGTATAGCTTGGGACAGCAATGAGCAGTTCTTC.

The chain couples TRBV9 to TRBJ2-2; maybe TRBD2 (5 bases). The CDR3 runs 15 residues. Germline V gene lookup returns CDR1 SGDLS and CDR2 YYNGEE. With 1 base removed from V and 3 bases from J, the gap between germline ends came to 10 bases. CDR3 protein: CASSVNDYYTGELFF. The DNA for the CDR3 is TGTGCCAGCAGCGTAAATGACTATTACACCGGGGAGCTGTTTTTT.

The chain combines TRBV27 with TRBJ2-1; 7 positions agree with TRBD1. Germline CDR1 is MNHEY and CDR2 is SMNVEV (reference sequence). Trimming took 6 bases from V and 6 from J; bases not matched to a gene: 11. The CDR3 is 15 residues long. CDR3 region: CASSPNPHRGNEQFF. CDR3 coding DNA: TGTGCCAGCAGCCCAAACCCACACAGGGGCAATGAGCAGTTCTTC.

This clone has a single count. Other DNA variants within this sample encode the same CDR3. The chain recombines TRBV5-1 with TRBJ2-3, with 7 bases matching TRBD2. V lost 0 bases to trimming and J lost 3 bases; unmatched junction nucleotides: 1. The V gene's germline CDR1 is SGHRS and CDR2 YFSETQ. This CDR3 has 14 amino acids. CDR3 loop: CASSLGGGTDTQYF. The CDR3 DNA follows: TGCGCCAGCAGCTTGGGCGGGGGAACAGATACGCAGTATTTT.

The J gene is TRBJ2-3, the V gene TRBV27, with a possible D match to TRBD1 (6 bases). CDR1 is MNHEY, CDR2 SMNVEV, per germline (reference sequence). The CDR3 totals 14 residues. V was cut by 6 bases and J by 6 bases, with 16 bases left in between. CDR3 nucleotide sequence: TGTGCCAGCAGCCCCACAGGGCTGGGGGATACGCAGTATTTT. Translating gives CASSPTGLGDTQYF.

The V and J genes are TRBV4-1 and TRBJ2-1; 10 bases are a match to TRBD1. From germline, CDR1 is MGHRA and CDR2 YSYEKL. Losses at the gene ends were 4 bases for V and 9 bases for J; bases not matched to a gene: 9. The CDR3 totals 15 residues. The DNA of the CDR3 is TGCGCCAGCAGCCCCGGACAGGGGGTTTATGTTGAGCAGTTCTTC. As protein: CASSPGQGVYVEQFF.

The chain joins TRBV5-1 to TRBJ2-1, with 9 bases matching TRBD2. V gave up 0 bases and J gave up 4 bases; unmatched junction bases: 5. The CDR3 contains 16 residues. Germline lookup yields CDR1 SGHRS and CDR2 YFSETQ. The CDR3 sequence: CASSLDPSGAYNEQFF. As DNA, the CDR3 is TGCGCCAGCAGCTTGGACCCTAGCGGGGCGTACAATGAGCAGTTCTTC.

The V and J genes are TRBV18 and TRBJ1-2; D gene uncertain. The V and J ends lost 2 bases and 6 bases respectively, with 13 bases between them. This CDR3 is 14 amino acids long. In germline, CDR1 is KGHSH, CDR2 LQKENI. The CDR3 sequence: CASSPAGPRDGYTF. CDR3 sequence (DNA): TGTGCCAGCTCACCAGCCGGGCCGAGGGATGGCTACACCTTC.